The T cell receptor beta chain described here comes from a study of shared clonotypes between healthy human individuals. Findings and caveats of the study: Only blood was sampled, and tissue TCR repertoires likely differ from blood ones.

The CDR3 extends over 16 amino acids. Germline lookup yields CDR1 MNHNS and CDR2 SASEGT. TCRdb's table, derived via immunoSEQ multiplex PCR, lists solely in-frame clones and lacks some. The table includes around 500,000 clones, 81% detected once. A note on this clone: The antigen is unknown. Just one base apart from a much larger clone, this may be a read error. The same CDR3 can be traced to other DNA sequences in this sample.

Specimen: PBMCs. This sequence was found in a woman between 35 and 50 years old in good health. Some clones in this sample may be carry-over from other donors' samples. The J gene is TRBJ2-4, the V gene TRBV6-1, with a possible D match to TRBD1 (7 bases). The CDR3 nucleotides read TGTGCCAGTAGTGAAGATGGAGGGGGCGGCAAAAACATTCAGTACTTC. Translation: CASSEDGGGGKNIQYF.